The T cell receptor beta chain under discussion was sequenced for a study of Ad26.COV2.S vaccination and SARS-CoV-2 variants. Overall study context: The vaccine Ad26.COV2.S was put into the muscle once, or twice with 56 days between.

This table comes from immunoSEQ multiplex PCR, and its TCRdb copy is limited to in-frame clones, with some not included. The data contain 380,000 or so clones, about nine tenths of them singletons. As for treatment: over 15 received Ad26.COV2.S at low or high dose, single or two shots; 5 received placebo; per-sample allocation not given. Sample collection was performed on day 63 after the first vaccine or placebo injection. What was given as vaccine was an Ad26 vector encoding Wuhan-strain SARS-CoV-2 spike. Germline CDR1 SGHNT, CDR2 YYREEE (reference sequence). The CDR3 covers 12 residues. Notes on the study in general: Greater spike-specific TCR breadth was seen in vaccine recipients than in placebo recipients. Measures of TCR breadth and depth may have fallen short of total T cell responses.

A note on this clone: Antigen unknown.

The sequence was collected from a person between 18 and 65 years old who received the Ad26.COV2.S COVID-19 vaccine or a placebo. The chain couples TRBV5-4 to TRBJ1-1; D not certain. The source material was peripheral blood, sampled in a trial of Ad26.COV2.S vaccine versus placebo. The CDR3 spells CADNEGYTEAFF. CDR3 DNA: TGTGCTGACAACGAGGGCTACACTGAAGCTTTCTTT.